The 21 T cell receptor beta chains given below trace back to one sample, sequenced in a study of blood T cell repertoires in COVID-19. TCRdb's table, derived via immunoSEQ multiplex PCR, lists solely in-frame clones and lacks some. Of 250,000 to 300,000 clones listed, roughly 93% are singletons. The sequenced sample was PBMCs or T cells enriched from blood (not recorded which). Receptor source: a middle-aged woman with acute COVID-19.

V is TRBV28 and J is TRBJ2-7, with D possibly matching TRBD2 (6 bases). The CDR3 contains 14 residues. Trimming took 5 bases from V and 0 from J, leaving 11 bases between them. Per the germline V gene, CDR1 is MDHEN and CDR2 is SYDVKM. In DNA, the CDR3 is TGTGCCAGCAGTCGGGCGGGAAGCTCCTACGAGCAGTACTTC. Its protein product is CASSRAGSSYEQYF.

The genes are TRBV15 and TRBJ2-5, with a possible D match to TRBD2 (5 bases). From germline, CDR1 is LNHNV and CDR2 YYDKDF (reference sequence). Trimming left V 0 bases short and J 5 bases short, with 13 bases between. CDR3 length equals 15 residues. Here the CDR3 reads CATSRDNGSGETQYF. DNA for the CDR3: TGTGCCACCAGCAGAGATAACGGTTCGGGGGAGACCCAGTACTTC.

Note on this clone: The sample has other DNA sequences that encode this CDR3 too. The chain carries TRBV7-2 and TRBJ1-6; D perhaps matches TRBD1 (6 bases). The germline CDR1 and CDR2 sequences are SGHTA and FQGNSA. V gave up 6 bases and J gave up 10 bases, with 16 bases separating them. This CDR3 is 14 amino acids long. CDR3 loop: CASSLQGLSSPLHF. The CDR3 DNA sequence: TGTGCCAGCAGTTTACAGGGTCTCAGCTCACCCCTCCACTTT.

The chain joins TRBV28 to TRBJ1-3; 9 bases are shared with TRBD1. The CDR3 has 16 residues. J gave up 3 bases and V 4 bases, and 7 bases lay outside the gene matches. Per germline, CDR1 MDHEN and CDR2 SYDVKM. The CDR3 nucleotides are TGTGCCAGCAGTTCACGGGGACAGGGTTTTGGAAACACCATATATTTT. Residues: CASSSRGQGFGNTIYF. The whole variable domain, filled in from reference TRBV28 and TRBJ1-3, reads DVKVTQSSRYLVKRTGEKVFLECVQDMDHENMFWYRQDPGLGLRLIYFSYDVKMKEKGDIPEGYSVSREKKERFSLILESASTNQTSMYLCASSSRGQGFGNTIYFGEGSWLTVV.

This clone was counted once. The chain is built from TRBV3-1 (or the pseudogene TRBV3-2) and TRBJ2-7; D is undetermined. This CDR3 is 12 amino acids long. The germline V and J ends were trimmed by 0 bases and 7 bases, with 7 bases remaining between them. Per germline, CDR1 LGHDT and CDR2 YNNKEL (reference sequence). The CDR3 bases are TGTGCCAGCAGCCAAGAGTCTACTGAGCAGTACTTC. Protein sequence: CASSQESTEQYF.

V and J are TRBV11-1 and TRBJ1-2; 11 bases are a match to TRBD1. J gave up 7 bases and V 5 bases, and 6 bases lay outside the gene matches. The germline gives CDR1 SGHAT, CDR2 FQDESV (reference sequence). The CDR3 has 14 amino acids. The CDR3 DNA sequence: TGTGCCAGCAGCCCCTGGACAGGGGGCTTTGGCTACACCTTC. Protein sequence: CASSPWTGGFGYTF.

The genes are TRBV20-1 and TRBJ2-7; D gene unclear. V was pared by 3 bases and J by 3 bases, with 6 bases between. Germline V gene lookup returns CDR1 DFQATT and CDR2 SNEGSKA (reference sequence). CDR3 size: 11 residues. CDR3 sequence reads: CSASQDYEQYF. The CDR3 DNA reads TGCAGTGCTAGTCAGGACTACGAGCAGTACTTC.

The CDR3 region is CASSLVRFWGRGPYEQYF. CDR3 bases: TGTGCCAGCAGCTTAGTGCGGTTCTGGGGGAGGGGTCCCTACGAGCAGTACTTC. The rearrangement uses TRBV7-2 and TRBJ2-7; 7 nucleotides align to TRBD2. Germline V lookup: CDR1 SGHTA, CDR2 FQGNSA. J lost 2 bases, V lost 1 base, and 14 bases had no gene match. The CDR3 is 18 residues long.

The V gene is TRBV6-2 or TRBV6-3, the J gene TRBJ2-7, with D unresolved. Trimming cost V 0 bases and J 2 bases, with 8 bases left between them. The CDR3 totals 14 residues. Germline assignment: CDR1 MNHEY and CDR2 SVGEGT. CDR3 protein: CASSYSSGAYEQYF. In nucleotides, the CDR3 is TGTGCCAGCAGTTACTCGTCTGGAGCCTACGAGCAGTACTTC.

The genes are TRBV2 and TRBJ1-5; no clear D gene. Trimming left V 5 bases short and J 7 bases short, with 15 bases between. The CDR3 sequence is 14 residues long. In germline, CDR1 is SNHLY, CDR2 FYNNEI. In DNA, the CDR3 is TGTGCCAGCAGTATCGAGGCGTCGTACCAGCCCCAGCATTTT. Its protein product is CASSIEASYQPQHF. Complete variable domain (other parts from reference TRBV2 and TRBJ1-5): EPEVTQTPSHQVTQMGQEVILRCVPISNHLYFYWYRQILGQKVEFLVSFYNNEISEKSEIFDDQFSVERPDGSNFTLKIRSTKLEDSAMYFCASSIEASYQPQHFGDGTRLSIL.

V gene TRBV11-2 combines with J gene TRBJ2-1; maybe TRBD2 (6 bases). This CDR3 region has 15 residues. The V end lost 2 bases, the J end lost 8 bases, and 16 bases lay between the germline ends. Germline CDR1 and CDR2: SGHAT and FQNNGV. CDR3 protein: CASSLTGLRTDEQFF. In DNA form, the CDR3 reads TGTGCCAGCAGCTTAACGGGACTCCGCACCGATGAGCAGTTCTTC.

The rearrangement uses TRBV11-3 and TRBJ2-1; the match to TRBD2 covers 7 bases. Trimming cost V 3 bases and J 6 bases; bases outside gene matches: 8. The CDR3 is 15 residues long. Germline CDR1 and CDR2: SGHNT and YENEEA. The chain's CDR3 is CASSFRGGSFNEQFF. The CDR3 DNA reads TGTGCCAGCAGCTTTCGGGGCGGGAGTTTCAATGAGCAGTTCTTC.

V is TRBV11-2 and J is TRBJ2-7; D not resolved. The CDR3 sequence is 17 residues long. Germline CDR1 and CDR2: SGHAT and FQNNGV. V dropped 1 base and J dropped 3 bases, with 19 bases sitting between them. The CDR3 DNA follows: TGTGCCAGCAGCTTAGTGTCGATGGCAGTAAACTACTACGAGCAGTACTTC. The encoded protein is CASSLVSMAVNYYEQYF.

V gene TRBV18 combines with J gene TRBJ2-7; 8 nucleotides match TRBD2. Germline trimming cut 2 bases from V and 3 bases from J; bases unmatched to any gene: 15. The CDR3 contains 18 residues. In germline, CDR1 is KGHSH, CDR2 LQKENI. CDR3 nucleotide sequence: TGTGCCAGCTCACCAATTCCTTTAGCGGGGACTTCTCTCTACGAGCAGTACTTC. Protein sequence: CASSPIPLAGTSLYEQYF. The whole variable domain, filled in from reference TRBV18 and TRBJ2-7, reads NAGVMQNPRHLVRRRGQEARLRCSPMKGHSHVYWYRQLPEEGLKFMVYLQKENIIDESGMPKERFSAEFPKEGPSILRIQQVVRGDSAAYFCASSPIPLAGTSLYEQYFGPGTRLTVT.

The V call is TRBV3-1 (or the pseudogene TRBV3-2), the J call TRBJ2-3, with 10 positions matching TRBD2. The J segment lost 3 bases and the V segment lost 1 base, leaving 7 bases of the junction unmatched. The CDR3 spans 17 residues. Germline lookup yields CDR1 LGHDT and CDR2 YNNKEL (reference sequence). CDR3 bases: TGTGCCAGCAGCCAAGGGTTCCTAGCGGGGGAGACAGATACGCAGTATTTT. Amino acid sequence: CASSQGFLAGETDTQYF.

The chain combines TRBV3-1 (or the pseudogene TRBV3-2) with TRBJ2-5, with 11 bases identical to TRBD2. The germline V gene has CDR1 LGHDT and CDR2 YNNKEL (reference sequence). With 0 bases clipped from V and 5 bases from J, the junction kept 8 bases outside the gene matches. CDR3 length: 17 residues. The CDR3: CASSQESLAGGSETQYF. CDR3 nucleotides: TGTGCCAGCAGCCAAGAGTCGCTAGCGGGAGGTTCGGAGACCCAGTACTTC.

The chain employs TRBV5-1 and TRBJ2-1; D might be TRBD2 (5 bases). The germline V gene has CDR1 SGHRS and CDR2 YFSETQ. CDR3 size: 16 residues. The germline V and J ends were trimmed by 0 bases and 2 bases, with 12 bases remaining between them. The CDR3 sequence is CASSLASGLTYNEQFF. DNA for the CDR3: TGCGCCAGCAGCTTGGCGTCCGGACTTACCTACAATGAGCAGTTCTTC.

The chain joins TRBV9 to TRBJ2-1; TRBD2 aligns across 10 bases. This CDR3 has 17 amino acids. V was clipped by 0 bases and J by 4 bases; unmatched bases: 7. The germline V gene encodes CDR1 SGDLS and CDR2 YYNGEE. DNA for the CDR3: TGTGCCAGCAGCGTAGGAGGGCTGACTAGCGGGTACAATGAGCAGTTCTTC. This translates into CASSVGGLTSGYNEQFF.

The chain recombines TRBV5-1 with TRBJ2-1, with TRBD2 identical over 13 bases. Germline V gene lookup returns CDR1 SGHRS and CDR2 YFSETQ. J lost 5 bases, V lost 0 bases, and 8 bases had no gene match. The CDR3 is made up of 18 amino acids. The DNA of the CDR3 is TGCGCCAGCAGCTTGGCCACGGGACTAGCGGGGCCTGACAATGAGCAGTTCTTC. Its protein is CASSLATGLAGPDNEQFF. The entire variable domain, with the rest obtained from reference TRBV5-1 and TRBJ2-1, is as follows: KAGVTQTPRYLIKTRGQQVTLSCSPISGHRSVSWYQQTPGQGLQFLFEYFSETQRNKGNFPGRFSGRQFSNSRSEMNVSTLELGDSALYLCASSLATGLAGPDNEQFFGPGTRLTVL.

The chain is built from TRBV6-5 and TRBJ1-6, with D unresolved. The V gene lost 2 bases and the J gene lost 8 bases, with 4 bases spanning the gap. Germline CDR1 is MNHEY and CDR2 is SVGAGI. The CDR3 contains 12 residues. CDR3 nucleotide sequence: TGTGCCAGCAGTTACAAGCATTCACCCCTCCACTTT. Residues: CASSYKHSPLHF.

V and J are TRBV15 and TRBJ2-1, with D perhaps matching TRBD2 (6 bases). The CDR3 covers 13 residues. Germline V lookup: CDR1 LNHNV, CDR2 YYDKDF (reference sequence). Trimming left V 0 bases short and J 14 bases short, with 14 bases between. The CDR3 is CATSRDPAREEFF. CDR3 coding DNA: TGTGCCACCAGCAGAGATCCGGCCAGGGAGGAGTTCTTC.